This T cell receptor beta chain is drawn from a study of cytomegalovirus exposure and HLA in healthy donors. The study, taken as a whole, reports: Some V segments, including TRBV6-2 and TRBV6-3, were excluded as indistinguishable. No immune exposure information besides CMV serostatus was available.

The PCR ran on 60 Vbeta and 13 Jbeta primers. This table comes from immunoSEQ multiplex PCR, and its TCRdb copy is limited to in-frame clones, with some not included. The sample has some 160,000 clones, over 70% seen once. A note on this clone: The antigen remains undetermined.

Germline CDR1 and CDR2: SGHRS and YFSETQ. V was trimmed by 5 bases and J by 7 bases, leaving 19 bases between them. The CDR3 contains 15 residues. The receptor comes from a woman aged 18-29 years in good health and CMV-seronegative. Sequencing input: PBMCs. This sequence joins TRBV5-1 and TRBJ2-1, with D tentatively TRBD1 (6 bases). The CDR3 here is CASSFQPRTENEQFF. The CDR3 DNA follows: TGCGCCAGCAGTTTCCAACCTAGGACAGAAAATGAGCAGTTCTTC.